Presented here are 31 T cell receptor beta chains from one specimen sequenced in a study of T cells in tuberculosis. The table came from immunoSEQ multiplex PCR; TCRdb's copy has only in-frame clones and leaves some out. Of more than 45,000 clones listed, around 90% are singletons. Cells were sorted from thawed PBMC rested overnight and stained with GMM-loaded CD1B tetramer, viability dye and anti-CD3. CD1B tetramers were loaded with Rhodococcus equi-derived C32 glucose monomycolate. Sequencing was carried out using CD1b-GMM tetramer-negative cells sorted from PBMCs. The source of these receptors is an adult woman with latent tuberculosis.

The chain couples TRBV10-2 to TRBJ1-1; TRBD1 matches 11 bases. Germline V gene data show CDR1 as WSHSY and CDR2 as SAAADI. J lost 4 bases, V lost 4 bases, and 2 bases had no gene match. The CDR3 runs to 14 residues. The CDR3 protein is CASSGDRGTTEAFF. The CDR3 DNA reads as TGCGCCAGCAGTGGGGACAGGGGGACCACTGAAGCTTTCTTT.

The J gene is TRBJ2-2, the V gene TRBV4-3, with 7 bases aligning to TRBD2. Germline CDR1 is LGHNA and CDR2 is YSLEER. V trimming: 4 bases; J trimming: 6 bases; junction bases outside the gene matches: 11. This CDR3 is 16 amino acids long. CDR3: CASSPGYWGGPGELFF. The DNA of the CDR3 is TGCGCCAGCAGCCCGGGGTATTGGGGGGGACCCGGGGAGCTGTTTTTT.

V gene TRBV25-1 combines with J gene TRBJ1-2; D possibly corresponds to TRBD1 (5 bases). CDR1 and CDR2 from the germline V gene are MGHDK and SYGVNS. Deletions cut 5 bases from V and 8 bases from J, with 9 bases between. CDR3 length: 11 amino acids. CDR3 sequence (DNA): TGTGCCAGCAGTCCCGGGGGAGGCTACACCTTC. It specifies CASSPGGGYTF.

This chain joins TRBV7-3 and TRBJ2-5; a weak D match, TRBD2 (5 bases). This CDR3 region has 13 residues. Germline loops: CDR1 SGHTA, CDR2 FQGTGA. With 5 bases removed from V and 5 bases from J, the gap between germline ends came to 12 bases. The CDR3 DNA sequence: TGTGCCAGCAGCGGGGATTCGGGGGAGACCCAGTACTTC. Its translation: CASSGDSGETQYF.

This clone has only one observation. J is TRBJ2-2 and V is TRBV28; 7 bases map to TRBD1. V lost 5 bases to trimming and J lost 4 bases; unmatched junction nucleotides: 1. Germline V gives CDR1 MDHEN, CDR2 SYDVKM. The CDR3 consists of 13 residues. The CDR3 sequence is CASSAGGTGELFF. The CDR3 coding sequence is TGTGCCAGCAGTGCAGGGGGCACCGGGGAGCTGTTTTTT.

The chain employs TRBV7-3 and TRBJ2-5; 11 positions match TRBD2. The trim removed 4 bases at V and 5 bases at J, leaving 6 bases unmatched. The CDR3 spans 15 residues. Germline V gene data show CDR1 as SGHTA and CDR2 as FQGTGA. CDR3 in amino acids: CASSSLAGGWETQYF. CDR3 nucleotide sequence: TGTGCCAGCAGCTCGCTAGCGGGGGGATGGGAGACCCAGTACTTC.

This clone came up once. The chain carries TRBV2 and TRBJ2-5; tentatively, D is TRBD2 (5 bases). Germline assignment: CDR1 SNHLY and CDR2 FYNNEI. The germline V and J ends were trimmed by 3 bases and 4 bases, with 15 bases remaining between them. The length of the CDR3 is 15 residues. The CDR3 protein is CASSDESGRGETQYF. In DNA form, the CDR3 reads TGTGCCAGCAGTGATGAGTCTGGTCGGGGAGAGACCCAGTACTTC.

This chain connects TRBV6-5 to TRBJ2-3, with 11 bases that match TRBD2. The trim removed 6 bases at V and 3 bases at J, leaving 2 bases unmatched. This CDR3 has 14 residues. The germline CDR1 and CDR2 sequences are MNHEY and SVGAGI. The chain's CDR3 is CASRIAGGTDTQYF. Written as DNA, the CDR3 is TGTGCCAGCAGAATAGCGGGGGGGACAGATACGCAGTATTTT.

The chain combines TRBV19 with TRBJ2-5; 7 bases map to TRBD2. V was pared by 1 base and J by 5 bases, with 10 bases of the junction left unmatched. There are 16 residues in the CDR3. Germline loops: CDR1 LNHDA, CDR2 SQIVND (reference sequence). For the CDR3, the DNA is TGTGCCAGTAGTATAGGGGGAGGGTCATTTCAGGAGACCCAGTACTTC. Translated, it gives CASSIGGGSFQETQYF.

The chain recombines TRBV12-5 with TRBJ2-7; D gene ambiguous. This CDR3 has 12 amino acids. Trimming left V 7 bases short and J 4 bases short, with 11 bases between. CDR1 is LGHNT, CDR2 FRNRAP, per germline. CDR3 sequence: CASALPPYEQYF. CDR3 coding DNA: TGTGCTAGTGCCCTCCCCCCGTACGAGCAGTACTTC. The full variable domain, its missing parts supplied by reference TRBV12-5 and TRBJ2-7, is DARVTQTPRHKVTEMGQEVTMRCQPILGHNTVFWYRQTMMQGLELLAYFRNRAPLDDSGMPKDRFSAEMPDATLATLKIQPSEPRDSAVYFCASALPPYEQYFGPGTRLTVT.

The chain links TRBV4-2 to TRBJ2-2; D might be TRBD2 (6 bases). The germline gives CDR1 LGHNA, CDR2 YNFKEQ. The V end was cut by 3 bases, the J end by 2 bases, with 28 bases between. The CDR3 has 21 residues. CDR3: CASSQFVARGRLPINTGELFF. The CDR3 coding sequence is TGTGCCAGCAGCCAGTTTGTAGCGAGAGGGAGGCTACCGATTAACACCGGGGAGCTGTTTTTT.

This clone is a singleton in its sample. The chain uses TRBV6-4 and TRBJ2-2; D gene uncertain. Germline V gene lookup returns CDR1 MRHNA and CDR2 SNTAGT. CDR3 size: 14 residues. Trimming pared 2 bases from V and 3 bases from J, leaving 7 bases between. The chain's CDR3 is CASSDQIYTGELFF. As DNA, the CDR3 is TGTGCCAGCAGTGACCAGATTTACACCGGGGAGCTGTTTTTT.

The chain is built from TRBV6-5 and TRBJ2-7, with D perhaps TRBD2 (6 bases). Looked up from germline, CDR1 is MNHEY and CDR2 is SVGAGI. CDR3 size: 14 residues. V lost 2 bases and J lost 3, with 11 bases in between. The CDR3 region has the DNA TGTGCCAGCAGTTACGGAGTGGGAGGCTACGAGCAGTACTTC. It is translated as CASSYGVGGYEQYF.

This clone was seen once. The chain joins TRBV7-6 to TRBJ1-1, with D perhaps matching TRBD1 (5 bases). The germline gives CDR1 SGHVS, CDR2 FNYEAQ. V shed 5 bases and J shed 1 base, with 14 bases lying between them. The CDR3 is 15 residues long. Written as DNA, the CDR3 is TGTGCCAGCAGCCTTAACGGAGGGACGAACACTGAAGCTTTCTTT. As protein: CASSLNGGTNTEAFF.

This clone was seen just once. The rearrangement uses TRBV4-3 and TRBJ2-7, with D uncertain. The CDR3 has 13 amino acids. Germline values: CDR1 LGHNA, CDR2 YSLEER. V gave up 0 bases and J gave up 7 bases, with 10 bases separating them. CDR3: CASSQDLIAEQYF. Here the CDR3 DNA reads TGCGCCAGCAGCCAAGATTTGATCGCGGAGCAGTACTTC.

In DNA, the CDR3 is TGTGCCAGCAGCTCAGGGACAGGTCAAGGAAACACCATATATTTT. Its protein is CASSSGTGQGNTIYF. The chain recombines TRBV7-9 with TRBJ1-3; 8 bases align to TRBD1. This CDR3 spans 15 amino acids. J gave up 4 bases and V 4 bases, and 6 bases lay outside the gene matches. The germline V gene encodes CDR1 SEHNR and CDR2 FQNEAQ (reference sequence).

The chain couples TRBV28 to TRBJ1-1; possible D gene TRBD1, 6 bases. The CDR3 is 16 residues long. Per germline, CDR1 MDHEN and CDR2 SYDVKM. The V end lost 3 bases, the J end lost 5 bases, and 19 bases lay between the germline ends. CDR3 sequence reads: CASSFSIEDRRTEAFF. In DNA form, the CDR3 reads TGTGCCAGCAGTTTTTCAATTGAAGACAGGCGGACTGAAGCTTTCTTT. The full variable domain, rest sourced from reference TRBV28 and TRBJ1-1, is DVKVTQSSRYLVKRTGEKVFLECVQDMDHENMFWYRQDPGLGLRLIYFSYDVKMKEKGDIPEGYSVSREKKERFSLILESASTNQTSMYLCASSFSIEDRRTEAFFGQGTRLTVV.

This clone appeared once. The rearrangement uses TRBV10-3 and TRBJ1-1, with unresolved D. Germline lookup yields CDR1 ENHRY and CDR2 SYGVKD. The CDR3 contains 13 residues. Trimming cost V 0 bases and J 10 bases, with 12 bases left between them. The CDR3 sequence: CAISESMTGSAFF. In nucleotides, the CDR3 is TGTGCCATCAGTGAGTCGATGACCGGGTCAGCTTTCTTT.

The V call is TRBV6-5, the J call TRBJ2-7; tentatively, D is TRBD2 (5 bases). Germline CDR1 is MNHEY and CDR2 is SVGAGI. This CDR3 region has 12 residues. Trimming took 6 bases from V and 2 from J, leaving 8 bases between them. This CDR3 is CASSGGAYEQYF. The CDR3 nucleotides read TGTGCCAGCAGCGGAGGCGCCTACGAGCAGTACTTC.

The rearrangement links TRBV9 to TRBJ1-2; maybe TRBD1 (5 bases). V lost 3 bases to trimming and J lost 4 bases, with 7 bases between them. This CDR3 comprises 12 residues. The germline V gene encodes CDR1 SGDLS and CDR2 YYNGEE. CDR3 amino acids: CASSDRLYGYTF. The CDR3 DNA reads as TGTGCCAGCAGCGACAGGCTCTATGGCTACACCTTC.

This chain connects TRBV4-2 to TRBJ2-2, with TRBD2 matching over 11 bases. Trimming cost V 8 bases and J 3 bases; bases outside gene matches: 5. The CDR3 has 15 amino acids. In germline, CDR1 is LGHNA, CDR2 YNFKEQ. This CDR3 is CASRSGGADTGELFF. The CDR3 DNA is TGTGCCAGCCGTAGCGGGGGGGCCGACACCGGGGAGCTGTTTTTT.

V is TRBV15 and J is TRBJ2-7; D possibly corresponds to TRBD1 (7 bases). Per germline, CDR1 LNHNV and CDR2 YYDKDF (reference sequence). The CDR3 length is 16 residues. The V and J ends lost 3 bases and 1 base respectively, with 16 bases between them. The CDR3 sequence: CATSRARGVGSYEQYF. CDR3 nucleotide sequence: TGTGCCACCAGCAGGGCCAGGGGGGTCGGGTCCTACGAGCAGTACTTC.

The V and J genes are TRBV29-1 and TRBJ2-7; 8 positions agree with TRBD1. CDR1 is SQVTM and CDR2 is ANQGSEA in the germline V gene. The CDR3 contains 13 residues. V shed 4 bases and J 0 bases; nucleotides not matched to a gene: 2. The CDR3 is CSVGTGNSYEQYF. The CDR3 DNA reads TGCAGCGTTGGGACAGGGAACTCCTACGAGCAGTACTTC.

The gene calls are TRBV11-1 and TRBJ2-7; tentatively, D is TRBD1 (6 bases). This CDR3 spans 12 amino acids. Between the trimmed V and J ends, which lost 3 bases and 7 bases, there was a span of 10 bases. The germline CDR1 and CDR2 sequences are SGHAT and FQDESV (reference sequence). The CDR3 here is CASSFGGQEQYF. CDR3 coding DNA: TGTGCCAGCAGCTTTGGGGGCCAGGAGCAGTACTTC.

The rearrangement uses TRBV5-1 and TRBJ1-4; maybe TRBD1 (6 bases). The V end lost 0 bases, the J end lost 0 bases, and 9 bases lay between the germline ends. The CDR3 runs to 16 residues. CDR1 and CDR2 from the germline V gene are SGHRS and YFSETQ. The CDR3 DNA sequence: TGCGCCAGCAGCTTGGGAGGACAGACAACTAATGAAAAACTGTTTTTT. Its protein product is CASSLGGQTTNEKLFF.

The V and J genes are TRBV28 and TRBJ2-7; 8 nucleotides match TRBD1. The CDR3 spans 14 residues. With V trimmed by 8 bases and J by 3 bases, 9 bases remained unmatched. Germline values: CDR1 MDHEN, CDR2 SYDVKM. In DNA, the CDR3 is TGTGCCAGCGGGGAACCGGGACAGGTCTACGAGCAGTACTTC. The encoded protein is CASGEPGQVYEQYF.

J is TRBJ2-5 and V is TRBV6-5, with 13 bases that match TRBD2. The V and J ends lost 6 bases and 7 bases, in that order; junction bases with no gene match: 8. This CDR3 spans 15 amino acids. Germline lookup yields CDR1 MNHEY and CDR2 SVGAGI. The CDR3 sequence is CASSRTSGGHGTQYF. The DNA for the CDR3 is TGTGCCAGCAGCCGGACTAGCGGGGGTCACGGGACCCAGTACTTC.

The CDR3 reads CASRSVNYGYTF. In nucleotides, the CDR3 is TGTGCCAGCAGGTCGGTCAACTATGGCTACACCTTC. This chain connects TRBV28 to TRBJ1-2, with unresolved D. There are 12 residues in the CDR3. Germline lookup yields CDR1 MDHEN and CDR2 SYDVKM. With 6 bases removed from V and 2 bases from J, the gap between germline ends came to 7 bases.

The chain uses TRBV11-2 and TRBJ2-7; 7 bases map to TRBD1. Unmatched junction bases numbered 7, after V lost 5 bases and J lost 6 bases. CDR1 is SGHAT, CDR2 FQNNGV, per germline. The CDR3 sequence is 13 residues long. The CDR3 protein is CASSQWTGSEQYF. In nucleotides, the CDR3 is TGTGCCAGCAGCCAGTGGACAGGATCCGAGCAGTACTTC.

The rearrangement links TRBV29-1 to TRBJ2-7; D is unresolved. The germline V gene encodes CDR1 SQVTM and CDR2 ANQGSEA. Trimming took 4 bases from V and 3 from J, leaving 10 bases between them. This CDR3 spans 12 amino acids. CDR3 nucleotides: TGCAGCGTTGGGATCGCAGGCTACGAGCAGTACTTC. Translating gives CSVGIAGYEQYF.

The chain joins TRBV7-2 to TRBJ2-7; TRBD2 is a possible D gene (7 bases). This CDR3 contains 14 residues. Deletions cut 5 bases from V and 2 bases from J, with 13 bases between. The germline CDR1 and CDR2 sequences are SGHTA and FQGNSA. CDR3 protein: CASSSRGGAYEQYF. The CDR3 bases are TGTGCCAGCAGCAGTAGGGGGGGGGCCTACGAGCAGTACTTC.